The present TCR beta chain was sequenced within a study of regulatory T cells in long-lasting Graves disease. Combining iRepertoire HTBI primers with Arm-PCR of CDR3 regions, the authors built TCR beta libraries. Each CDR3 protein is one row after TCRdb ran MiXCR on the multiplex PCR reads. This sample has about 320,000 distinct CDR3 sequences; 15% to 20% occur once, and the top ten carry roughly 35%. Germline lookup yields CDR1 SQVTM and CDR2 ANQGSEA. Trimming left V 4 bases short and J 9 bases short, with 19 bases between. The CDR3 is 14 amino acids. Sample time point: newly diagnosed GD, antithyroid drugs for less than 3 months. From PBMCs, RNA was extracted and then used to make the TCR library. Peripheral blood, at 8.5 to 9 milliliters, went into EDTA tubes.

The clonotype originates from a female donor with Graves disease. The chain combines TRBV29-1 with TRBJ2-1, with D unclear. The sequencing here drew on peripheral blood mononuclear cells (PBMCs), taken at new diagnosis, from a patient treated with antithyroid drugs. CDR3 sequence: CSVVGVRFVAEQFF. As DNA, the CDR3 is TGCAGCGTTGTTGGAGTACGTTTTGTGGCTGAGCAGTTCTTC.